This TCR beta chain was found in a study of cytomegalovirus exposure and HLA in healthy donors. Notes on this clone: No antigen is known for it.

Vbeta (60) and Jbeta (13) primers were used in the PCR. Measured with immunoSEQ multiplex PCR; TCRdb has only the in-frame clones, and not every one. The table lists around 150,000 clones, roughly 79% of them singletons. The CDR3 totals 17 residues. Unmatched junction bases numbered 7, after V lost 1 base and J lost 3 bases. The germline V gene encodes CDR1 LGHNA and CDR2 YNFKEQ. Regarding the study as a whole: Several V segments, TRBV6-2 and TRBV6-3 among them, could not be told apart and were dropped. Apart from CMV serostatus, no immune exposure information was available.

Healthy donors of bone marrow made up the group. This clonotype was obtained from a woman aged 40 to 50 in good health and CMV-seronegative. The sequencing sample was made of PBMCs. The chain has TRBV4-2 and TRBJ2-7; 12 positions match TRBD2. CDR3 in amino acids: CASSQGPLAGGVYEQYF. The CDR3 DNA sequence: TGTGCCAGCAGCCAAGGCCCACTAGCGGGAGGAGTCTACGAGCAGTACTTC.